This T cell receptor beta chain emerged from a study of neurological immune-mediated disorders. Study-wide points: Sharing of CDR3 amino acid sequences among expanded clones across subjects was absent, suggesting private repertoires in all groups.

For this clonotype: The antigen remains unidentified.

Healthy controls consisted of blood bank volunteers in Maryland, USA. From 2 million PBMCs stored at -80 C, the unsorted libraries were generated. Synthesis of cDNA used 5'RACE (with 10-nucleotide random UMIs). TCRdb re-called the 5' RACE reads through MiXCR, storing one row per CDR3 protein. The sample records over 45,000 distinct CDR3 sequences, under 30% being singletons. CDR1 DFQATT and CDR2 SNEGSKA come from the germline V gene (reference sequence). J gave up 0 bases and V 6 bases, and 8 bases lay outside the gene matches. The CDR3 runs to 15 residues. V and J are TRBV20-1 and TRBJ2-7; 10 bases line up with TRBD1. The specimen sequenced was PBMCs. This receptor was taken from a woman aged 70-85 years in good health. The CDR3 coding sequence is TGCAGTGCCAAACCCGGGACAGGGGTCTCCTACGAGCAGTACTTC. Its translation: CSAKPGTGVSYEQYF.